This TCR beta chain was recorded in a study of shared T cell receptors in the human thymus. Per germline, CDR1 GTSNPN and CDR2 SVGIG (reference sequence). There are 16 residues in the CDR3. V was pared by 5 bases and J by 0 bases, with 20 bases between. Sequencing used immunoSEQ multiplex PCR; TCRdb keeps in-frame clones, though not all of them. The sample gives some 700,000 clones, roughly 85% of which show up once; more than 0.008% is in the top ten. These data also formed part of another study, on human thymus T cells.

Sequencing input: thymocytes. This TCR was sampled from a girl less than two years old with a congenital heart defect. J is TRBJ2-7 and V is TRBV30; possible D gene TRBD2, 6 bases. CDR3: CAWDSALGLGSYEQYF. In DNA form, the CDR3 reads TGTGCCTGGGACTCAGCCCTGGGACTGGGCTCCTACGAGCAGTACTTC.